This T cell receptor beta chain was captured by sequencing in a study of blood T cell repertoires in COVID-19. Study-wide background: The origin of the acute and convalescent COVID-19 samples was the United States, Italy and Spain. In each case, the material was cDNA or gDNA derived from T cells, B-cell-depleted T cells, or PBMCs.

From germline, CDR1 is SGHRS and CDR2 YFSETQ. CDR3 length: 14 residues. With V trimmed by 0 bases and J by 8 bases, 6 bases remained unmatched. Original processing methods: Cell counts per sample came from amplifying reference gene primers. Sequenced by immunoSEQ multiplex PCR; TCRdb stores in-frame clones only, minus some. V, J and clone size are those of that table, while D and trimming were read from the DNA. In the table there are 75,000 to 95,000 clones, about 85% of which are singletons. The chain recombines TRBV5-1 with TRBJ1-2; 8 bases are shared with TRBD1. Sequences were obtained from peripheral blood. This clonotype was sampled from a man aged 45-65 years with acute or convalescent COVID-19. The CDR3: CASSLGQGAGGYTF. CDR3 sequence (DNA): TGCGCCAGCAGCTTGGGGCAGGGGGCAGGAGGCTACACCTTC.